This T cell receptor (beta chain) was retrieved from a study of PD-1 blockade in classical Hodgkin lymphoma. Study as a whole: Every 2 weeks, patients got 3 mg/kg intravenous nivolumab. Findings and caveats of the study: Newly diagnosed patients were reported to exhibit reduced baseline TCR diversity relative to healthy donors. Baseline diversity was lower in partial responders and progressors than complete responders. TCR diversity in CD4+, not CD8+, cells rose significantly by C4D1.

The patients all showed relapse after autologous stem cell transplantation, while their brentuximab vedotin exposure varied. Germline trimming cut 10 bases from V and 5 bases from J; bases unmatched to any gene: 9. The CDR3 has 13 residues. Per germline, CDR1 SNHLY and CDR2 FYNNEI. Regarding this clone: The antigen is unknown.

Data came from immunoSEQ multiplex PCR; TCRdb stores just in-frame clones and leaves some out. Among 40,000 to 50,000 clones, roughly nine tenths were seen once, and the ten largest hold 4.5% to 6.5%. The chain recombines TRBV2 with TRBJ2-7, with TRBD1 matching over 9 bases. The origin of this receptor is a human donor with classical Hodgkin lymphoma. Material: peripheral blood mononuclear cells (PBMCs), obtained before the second cycle of nivolumab. CDR3 coding DNA: TGTGCCACCACCCGGGACAGGGTCGACGAGCAGTACTTC. It encodes CATTRDRVDEQYF.